A single sample is the source of the 20 T cell receptor beta chains below, sequenced in a study of low-dose radiotherapy and immunotherapy resistance in tumors. TRAV and TRBV primers primed cDNA for both TCRalpha and TCRbeta. TCRs were amplified for around 21 PCR cycles with a constant-region primer and V-primer adapter. MiXCR, run by TCRdb on the reads, gives a single entry per CDR3 protein. The data contain 10,000 to 15,000 distinct CDR3 sequences, roughly 60% of them singletons. Receptors were obtained from a human donor with advanced metastatic prostate, ovarian, gallbladder or colorectal cancer (not recorded which). This table probably holds off-target reads from a library built for another chain.

CDR3 sequence (DNA): TGCAGCGTTGAAGGGAGTAGCGGGAAGGCAGATACGCAGTATTTT. Amino acids: CSVEGSSGKADTQYF. The J gene is TRBJ2-3, the V gene TRBV29-1; TRBD2 matches at 8 bases. This CDR3 has 15 residues. Germline loops: CDR1 SQVTM, CDR2 ANQGSEA. V shed 1 base and J 4 bases; nucleotides not matched to a gene: 7.

This chain connects TRBV3-1 to TRBJ1-5, with D possibly TRBD1 on 6 matching bases. CDR3 length equals 17 residues. Germline V gene sequence: CDR1 LGHDT, CDR2 YNNKEL (reference sequence). Trimming stripped 1 base from V and 0 bases from J, with 13 bases between. The CDR3 spells CASSQAGRGYSNQPQHF. As DNA, the CDR3 is TGTGCCAGCAGCCAAGCGGGCAGGGGATATAGCAATCAGCCCCAGCATTTT.

The chain recombines TRBV6-6 with TRBJ2-2; D possibly matches TRBD1 or TRBD2 (5 bases each). Germline loops: CDR1 MNHNY, CDR2 SVGAGI (reference sequence). CDR3 length equals 12 residues. The V gene lost 8 bases and the J gene lost 5 bases, with 9 bases spanning the gap. This CDR3 is CASGTATGELFF. In DNA, the CDR3 is TGTGCCAGCGGGACCGCGACCGGGGAGCTGTTTTTT.

The chain combines TRBV5-6 with TRBJ2-5; D is undetermined. Looked up from germline, CDR1 is SGHDT and CDR2 is YYEEEE. The CDR3 has 14 amino acids. The V gene lost 1 base and the J gene lost 3 bases, with 10 bases spanning the gap. This CDR3 reads CASSLIQRKETQYF. In nucleotides, the CDR3 is TGTGCCAGCAGCTTGATACAGAGAAAAGAGACCCAGTACTTC.

The V gene is TRBV24-1, the J gene TRBJ2-1, with 8 bases that match TRBD1. Germline trimming cut 2 bases from V and 2 bases from J; bases unmatched to any gene: 4. Germline assignment: CDR1 KGHDR and CDR2 SFDVKD. CDR3 length equals 16 residues. CDR3 region: CATSDSGQGTYNEQFF. CDR3 nucleotides: TGTGCCACCAGTGATTCTGGACAGGGAACCTACAATGAGCAGTTCTTC.

This chain connects TRBV28 to TRBJ1-5; D may be TRBD1 (5 bases). The V gene's germline CDR1 is MDHEN and CDR2 SYDVKM. V was cut by 4 bases and J by 2 bases, with 6 bases left in between. This CDR3 spans 13 amino acids. The chain's CDR3 is CASSWGGNQPQHF. As DNA, the CDR3 is TGTGCCAGCAGTTGGGGCGGCAATCAGCCCCAGCATTTT. Variable domain in full (rest from reference TRBV28 and TRBJ1-5): DVKVTQSSRYLVKRTGEKVFLECVQDMDHENMFWYRQDPGLGLRLIYFSYDVKMKEKGDIPEGYSVSREKKERFSLILESASTNQTSMYLCASSWGGNQPQHFGDGTRLSIL.

V gene TRBV26 combines with J gene TRBJ1-5; TRBD1, as called in the table, went unchecked against the DNA. TRBV26 is a recognized pseudogene. The CDR3 runs 14 residues. CDR3 loop: CATRQGYGNQPQHF. The DNA for the CDR3 is TGTGCCACCCGACAGGGGTATGGCAATCAGCCCCAGCATTTT.

The CDR3 is CASRKRVAGRFLTDTQYF. The CDR3 bases are TGTGCCAGCAGGAAGAGGGTAGCGGGGCGTTTCCTCACAGATACGCAGTATTTT. The V gene is TRBV28, the J gene TRBJ2-3; TRBD2 matches 8 bases. CDR1 and CDR2 from the germline V gene are MDHEN and SYDVKM. V lost 6 bases, J lost 2 bases, and 16 bases stayed unmatched. This CDR3 has 18 amino acids.

The chain is built from TRBV2 and TRBJ2-7; no firm D call. Trimming removed 4 bases from V and 4 bases from J, with 14 bases in between. This CDR3 contains 14 residues. CDR1 is SNHLY and CDR2 is FYNNEI in the germline V gene. The CDR3 DNA follows: TGTGCCAGCAGTGTTATAGCTCCATCGTACGAGCAGTACTTC. Translated, it gives CASSVIAPSYEQYF.

This clonotype was counted only a few times. The chain has TRBV12-3 or TRBV12-4 and TRBJ2-5, with 8 bases that match TRBD1. J gave up 4 bases and V 6 bases, and 7 bases lay outside the gene matches. CDR3 size: 14 residues. DNA of the CDR3: TGTGCCAGCAGGCGCTCAGGGGGCGCAGAGACCCAGTACTTC. Translation gives CASRRSGGAETQYF.

This clonotype was detected a few times. V usage is TRBV3-1 and J usage is TRBJ2-5, with a weak D call TRBD2 (6 bases). The CDR3 consists of 14 residues. The V and J ends lost 5 bases and 4 bases respectively, with 14 bases between them. Germline V CDR1 and CDR2: LGHDT, YNNKEL (reference sequence). This chain's CDR3 is CASSSTGTAETQYF. CDR3 coding DNA: TGTGCCAGCAGCTCGACTGGGACTGCAGAGACCCAGTACTTC.

This clonotype has more than one count but fewer than ten. This chain links TRBV5-1 with TRBJ2-1, with D hard to call. Germline V CDR1 and CDR2: SGHRS, YFSETQ. The CDR3 contains 12 residues. Trimming removed 4 bases at V and 4 bases at J, with 6 bases between. CDR3 in DNA: TGCGCCAGCAGCAACCAGTACAATGAGCAGTTCTTC. Translated, it gives CASSNQYNEQFF.

This chain uses TRBV19 with TRBJ2-5, with D maybe TRBD2 (5 bases). This CDR3 region has 13 residues. Germline V gene sequence: CDR1 LNHDA, CDR2 SQIVND (reference sequence). Trimming left V 6 bases short and J 7 bases short, with 15 bases between. This CDR3 is CASSYNPGGTQYF. CDR3 sequence (DNA): TGTGCCAGTAGCTACAACCCCGGAGGGACCCAGTACTTC.

CDR3 residues: CASSPIRLFNQPQHF. CDR3 in DNA: TGTGCCAGCAGTCCTATTAGGTTGTTCAATCAGCCCCAGCATTTT. The chain is built from TRBV28 and TRBJ1-5; no definite D call. Trimming cost V 5 bases and J 3 bases, with 14 bases left between them. The CDR3 runs 15 residues. Germline CDR1 is MDHEN and CDR2 is SYDVKM.

The genes are TRBV11-2 and TRBJ1-2; D is unresolved. The CDR3 has 13 residues. In germline, CDR1 is SGHAT, CDR2 FQNNGV. Trimming left V 3 bases short and J 3 bases short, with 8 bases between. The chain's CDR3 is CASSFMQHYGYTF. DNA for the CDR3: TGTGCCAGCAGCTTTATGCAGCACTATGGCTACACCTTC.

The V call is TRBV11-2, the J call TRBJ2-2; D assignment may be TRBD1 or TRBD2 (5 bases each). The CDR3 is made up of 15 amino acids. CDR1 and CDR2 from the germline V gene are SGHAT and FQNNGV. Trimming took off 0 bases at V and 4 bases at J, with 9 bases between the two ends. DNA of the CDR3: TGTGCCAGCAGCTTAGAGGCGAGGGGCACCGGGGAGCTGTTTTTT. Its translation: CASSLEARGTGELFF.

V usage is TRBV24-1 and J usage is TRBJ2-3; possible D gene TRBD1, 5 bases. The V and J ends lost 9 bases and 7 bases respectively, with 16 bases between them. The CDR3 length is 13 residues. Germline V CDR1 and CDR2: KGHDR, SFDVKD. CDR3 bases: TGTGCCACCTGGAGAAGGGGAATCCATACGCAGTATTTT. This codes for CATWRRGIHTQYF.

The chain couples TRBV20-1 to TRBJ1-5; the D gene is possibly TRBD1 (6 bases). Germline CDR1 reads DFQATT; CDR2 reads SNEGSKA (reference sequence). The CDR3 has 13 residues. V was trimmed by 0 bases and J by 7 bases, leaving 10 bases between them. The DNA for the CDR3 is TGCAGTGCTAGAGAGGGGGCAGAGCAGCCCCAGCATTTT. It is translated as CSAREGAEQPQHF.

The V and J genes are TRBV2 and TRBJ1-5; D might be TRBD1 (5 bases). V gave up 1 base and J gave up 6 bases, with 10 bases separating them. The CDR3 has 14 residues. CDR1 and CDR2 from the germline V gene are SNHLY and FYNNEI. CDR3 DNA sequence: TGTGCCAGCAGTGAAGACAGACAGAGTCAGCCCCAGCATTTT. Translation: CASSEDRQSQPQHF. The full variable domain, rest sourced from reference TRBV2 and TRBJ1-5, is EPEVTQTPSHQVTQMGQEVILRCVPISNHLYFYWYRQILGQKVEFLVSFYNNEISEKSEIFDDQFSVERPDGSNFTLKIRSTKLEDSAMYFCASSEDRQSQPQHFGDGTRLSIL.

The J gene is TRBJ1-4, the V gene TRBV28, with D unresolved. V gave up 6 bases and J gave up 7 bases, with 12 bases separating them. Germline CDR1 reads MDHEN; CDR2 reads SYDVKM. The CDR3 is 13 residues long. The CDR3 region is CASSPLTGEKLFF. The CDR3 bases are TGTGCCAGCAGCCCGCTTACGGGTGAAAAACTGTTTTTT.